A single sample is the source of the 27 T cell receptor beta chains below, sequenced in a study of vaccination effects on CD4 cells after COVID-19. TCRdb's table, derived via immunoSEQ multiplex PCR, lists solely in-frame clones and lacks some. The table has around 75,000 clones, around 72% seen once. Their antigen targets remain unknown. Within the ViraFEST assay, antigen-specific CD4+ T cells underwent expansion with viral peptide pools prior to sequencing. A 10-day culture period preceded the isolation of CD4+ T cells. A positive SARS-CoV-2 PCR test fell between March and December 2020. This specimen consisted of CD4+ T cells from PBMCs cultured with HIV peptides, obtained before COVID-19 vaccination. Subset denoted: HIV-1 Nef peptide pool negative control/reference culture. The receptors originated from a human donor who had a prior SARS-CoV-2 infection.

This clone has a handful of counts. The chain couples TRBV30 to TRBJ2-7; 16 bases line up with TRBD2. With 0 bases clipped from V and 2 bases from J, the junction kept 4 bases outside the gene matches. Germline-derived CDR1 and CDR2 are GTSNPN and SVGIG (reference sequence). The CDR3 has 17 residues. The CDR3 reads CAWSVLGTSGRAYEQYF. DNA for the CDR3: TGTGCCTGGAGTGTATTGGGGACTAGCGGGAGGGCCTACGAGCAGTACTTC.

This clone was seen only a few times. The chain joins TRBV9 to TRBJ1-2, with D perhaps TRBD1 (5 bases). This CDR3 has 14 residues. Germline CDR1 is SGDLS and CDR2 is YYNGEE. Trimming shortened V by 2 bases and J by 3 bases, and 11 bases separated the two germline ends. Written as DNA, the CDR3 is TGTGCCAGCAGCGTGACAGCTACTTACTATGGCTACACCTTC. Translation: CASSVTATYYGYTF.

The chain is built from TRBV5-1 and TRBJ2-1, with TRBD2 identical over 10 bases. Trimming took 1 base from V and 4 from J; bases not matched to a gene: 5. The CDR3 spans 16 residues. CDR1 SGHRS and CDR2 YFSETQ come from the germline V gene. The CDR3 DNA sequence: TGCGCCAGCAGCTTGATTCCTAGCGGGGGATACAATGAGCAGTTCTTC. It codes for CASSLIPSGGYNEQFF.

CDR3 loop: CSASPGGDHEKLFF. DNA of the CDR3: TGCAGTGCTAGTCCGGGAGGGGACCATGAAAAACTGTTTTTT. The J gene is TRBJ1-4, the V gene TRBV20-1, with D possibly being TRBD1 (5 bases). The CDR3 extends over 14 amino acids. The germline V gene encodes CDR1 DFQATT and CDR2 SNEGSKA (reference sequence). V was trimmed by 3 bases and J by 6 bases, leaving 14 bases between them.

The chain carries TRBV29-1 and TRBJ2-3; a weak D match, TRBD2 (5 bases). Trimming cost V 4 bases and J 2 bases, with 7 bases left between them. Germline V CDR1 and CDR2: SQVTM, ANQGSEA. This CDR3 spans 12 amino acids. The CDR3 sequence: CSVARATDTQYF. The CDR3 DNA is TGCAGCGTTGCGAGGGCCACAGATACGCAGTATTTT.

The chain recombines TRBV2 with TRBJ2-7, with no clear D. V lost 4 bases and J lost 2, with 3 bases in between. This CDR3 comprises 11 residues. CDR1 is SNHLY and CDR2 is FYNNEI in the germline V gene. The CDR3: CASSAAYEQYF. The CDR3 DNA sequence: TGTGCCAGCAGTGCTGCCTACGAGCAGTACTTC.

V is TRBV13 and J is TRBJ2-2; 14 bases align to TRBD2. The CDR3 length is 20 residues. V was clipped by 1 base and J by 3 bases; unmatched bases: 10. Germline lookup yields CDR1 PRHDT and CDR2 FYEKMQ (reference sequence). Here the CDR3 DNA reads TGTGCCAGCAGCTTAGCGACTAGCGGGAGGGCCGATTTGGACACCGGGGAGCTGTTTTTT. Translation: CASSLATSGRADLDTGELFF.

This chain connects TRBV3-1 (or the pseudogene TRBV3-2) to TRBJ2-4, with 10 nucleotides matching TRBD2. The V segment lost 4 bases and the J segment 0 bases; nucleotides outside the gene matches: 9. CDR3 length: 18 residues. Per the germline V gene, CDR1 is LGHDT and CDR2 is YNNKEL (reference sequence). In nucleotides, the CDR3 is TGTGCCAGCAGCCGATTAGCGGGGGGATCTCTAGCCAAAAACATTCAGTACTTC. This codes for CASSRLAGGSLAKNIQYF.

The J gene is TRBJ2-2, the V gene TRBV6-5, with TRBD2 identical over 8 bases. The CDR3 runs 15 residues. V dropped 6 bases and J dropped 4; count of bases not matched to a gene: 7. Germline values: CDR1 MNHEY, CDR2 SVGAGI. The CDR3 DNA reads TGTGCCAGCAGCCGAGCGGGAGTGGTCACCGGGGAGCTGTTTTTT. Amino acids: CASSRAGVVTGELFF.

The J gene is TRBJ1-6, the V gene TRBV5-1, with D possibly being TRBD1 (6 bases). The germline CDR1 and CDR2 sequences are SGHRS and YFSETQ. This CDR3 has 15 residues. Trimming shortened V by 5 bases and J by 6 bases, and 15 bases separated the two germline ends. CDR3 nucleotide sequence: TGCGCCAGCAGTACACAGGGTTTGGCTAATTCACCCCTCCACTTT. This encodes CASSTQGLANSPLHF.

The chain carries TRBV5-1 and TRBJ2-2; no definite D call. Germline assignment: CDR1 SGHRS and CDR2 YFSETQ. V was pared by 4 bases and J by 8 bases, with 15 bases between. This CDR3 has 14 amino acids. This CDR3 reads CASSPHPGVGELFF. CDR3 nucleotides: TGCGCCAGCAGCCCTCACCCCGGAGTAGGGGAGCTGTTTTTT.

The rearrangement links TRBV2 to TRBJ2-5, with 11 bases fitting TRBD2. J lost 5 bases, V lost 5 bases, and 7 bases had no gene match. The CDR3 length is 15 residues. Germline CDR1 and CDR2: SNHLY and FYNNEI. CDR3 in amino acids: CASSMGLAESETQYF. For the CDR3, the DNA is TGTGCCAGCAGTATGGGACTAGCGGAATCTGAGACCCAGTACTTC.

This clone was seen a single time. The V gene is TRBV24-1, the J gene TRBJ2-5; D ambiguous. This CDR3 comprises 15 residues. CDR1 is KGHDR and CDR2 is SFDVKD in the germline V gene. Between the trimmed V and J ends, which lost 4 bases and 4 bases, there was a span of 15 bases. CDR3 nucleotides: TGTGCCACCAGTGACCCACGGGCGACGGGAGAGACCCAGTACTTC. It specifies CATSDPRATGETQYF.

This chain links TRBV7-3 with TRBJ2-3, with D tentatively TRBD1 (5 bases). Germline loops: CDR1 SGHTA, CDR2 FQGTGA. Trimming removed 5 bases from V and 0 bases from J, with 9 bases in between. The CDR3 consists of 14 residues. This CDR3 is CASSNQGSTDTQYF. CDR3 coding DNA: TGTGCCAGCAGCAACCAGGGTAGCACAGATACGCAGTATTTT.

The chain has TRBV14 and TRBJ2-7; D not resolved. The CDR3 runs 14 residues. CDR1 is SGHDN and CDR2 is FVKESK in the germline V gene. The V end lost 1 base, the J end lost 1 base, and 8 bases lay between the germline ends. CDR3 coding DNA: TGTGCCAGCAGCCAAGGGCTCTTTTCCTACGAGCAGTACTTC. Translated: CASSQGLFSYEQYF.

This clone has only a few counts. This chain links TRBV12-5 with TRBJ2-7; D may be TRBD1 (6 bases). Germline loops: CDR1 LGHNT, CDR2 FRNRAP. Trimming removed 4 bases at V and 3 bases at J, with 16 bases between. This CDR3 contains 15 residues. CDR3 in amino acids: CASGWTDVGNYEQYF. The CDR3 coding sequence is TGTGCTAGTGGTTGGACAGATGTAGGGAACTACGAGCAGTACTTC.

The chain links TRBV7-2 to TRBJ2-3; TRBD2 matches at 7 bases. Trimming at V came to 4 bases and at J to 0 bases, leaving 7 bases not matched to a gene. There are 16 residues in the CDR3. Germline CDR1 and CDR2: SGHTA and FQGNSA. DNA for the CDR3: TGTGCCAGCAGCTATGGGACTACGTCTAGCACAGATACGCAGTATTTT. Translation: CASSYGTTSSTDTQYF.

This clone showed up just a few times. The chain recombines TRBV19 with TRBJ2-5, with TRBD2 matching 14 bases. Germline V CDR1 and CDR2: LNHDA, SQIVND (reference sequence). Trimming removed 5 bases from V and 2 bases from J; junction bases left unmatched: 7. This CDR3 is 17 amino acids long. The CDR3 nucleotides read TGTGCCAGTAGTCAGGGACTAGCGGGAGTTGGGCAAGAGACCCAGTACTTC. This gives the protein CASSQGLAGVGQETQYF.

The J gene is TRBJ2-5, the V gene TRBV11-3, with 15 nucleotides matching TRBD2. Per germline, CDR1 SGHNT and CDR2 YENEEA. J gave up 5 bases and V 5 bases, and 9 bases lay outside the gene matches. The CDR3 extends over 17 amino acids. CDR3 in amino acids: CASSEGLAGGIVETQYF. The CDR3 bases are TGTGCCAGCAGCGAGGGACTAGCGGGGGGCATTGTGGAGACCCAGTACTTC. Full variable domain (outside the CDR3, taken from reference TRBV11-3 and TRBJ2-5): EAGVVQSPRYKIIEKKQPVAFWCNPISGHNTLYWYLQNLGQGPELLIRYENEEAVDDSQLPKDRFSAERLKGVDSTLKIQPAELGDSAVYLCASSEGLAGGIVETQYFGPGTRLLVL.

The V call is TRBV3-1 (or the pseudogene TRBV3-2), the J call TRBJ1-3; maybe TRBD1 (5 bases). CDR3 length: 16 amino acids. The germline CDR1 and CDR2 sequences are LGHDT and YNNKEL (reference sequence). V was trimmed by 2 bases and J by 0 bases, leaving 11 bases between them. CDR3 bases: TGTGCCAGCAGCCAACGGGGAAGGGGCTCTGGAAACACCATATATTTT. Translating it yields CASSQRGRGSGNTIYF.

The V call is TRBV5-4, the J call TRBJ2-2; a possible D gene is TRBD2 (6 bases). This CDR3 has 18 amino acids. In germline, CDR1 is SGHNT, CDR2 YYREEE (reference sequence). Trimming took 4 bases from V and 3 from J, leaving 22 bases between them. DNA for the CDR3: TGTGCCAGCAGCCCCGGGACTTCACGCCCTCCCTACACCGGGGAGCTGTTTTTT. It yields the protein CASSPGTSRPPYTGELFF. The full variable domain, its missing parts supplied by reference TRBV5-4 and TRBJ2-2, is ETGVTQSPTHLIKTRGQQVTLRCSSQSGHNTVSWYQQALGQGPQFIFQYYREEENGRGNFPPRFSGLQFPNYSSELNVNALELDDSALYLCASSPGTSRPPYTGELFFGEGSRLTVL.

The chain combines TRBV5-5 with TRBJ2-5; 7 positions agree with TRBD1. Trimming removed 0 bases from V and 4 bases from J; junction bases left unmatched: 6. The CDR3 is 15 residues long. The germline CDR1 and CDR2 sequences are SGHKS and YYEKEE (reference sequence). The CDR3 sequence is CASSLVRGRLETQYF. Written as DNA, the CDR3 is TGTGCCAGCAGCTTGGTGAGGGGGCGCTTAGAGACCCAGTACTTC.

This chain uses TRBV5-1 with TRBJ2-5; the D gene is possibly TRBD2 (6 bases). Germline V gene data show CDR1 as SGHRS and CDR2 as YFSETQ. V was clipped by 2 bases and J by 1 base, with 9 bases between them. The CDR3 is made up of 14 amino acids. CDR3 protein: CASSFGGVQETQYF. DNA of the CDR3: TGCGCCAGCAGCTTTGGAGGGGTCCAAGAGACCCAGTACTTC.

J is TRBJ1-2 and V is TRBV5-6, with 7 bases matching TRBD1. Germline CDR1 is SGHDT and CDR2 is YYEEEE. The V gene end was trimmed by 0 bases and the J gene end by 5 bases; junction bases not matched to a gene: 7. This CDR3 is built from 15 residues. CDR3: CASSLAGTETYGYTF. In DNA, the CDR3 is TGTGCCAGCAGCTTGGCGGGGACAGAGACATATGGCTACACCTTC.

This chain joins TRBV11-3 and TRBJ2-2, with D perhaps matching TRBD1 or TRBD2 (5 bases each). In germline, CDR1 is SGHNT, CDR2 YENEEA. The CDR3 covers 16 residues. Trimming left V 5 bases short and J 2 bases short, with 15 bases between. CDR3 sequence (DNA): TGTGCCAGCAGCCCCCGAGGGGCTAGAAACACCGGGGAGCTGTTTTTT. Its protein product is CASSPRGARNTGELFF.

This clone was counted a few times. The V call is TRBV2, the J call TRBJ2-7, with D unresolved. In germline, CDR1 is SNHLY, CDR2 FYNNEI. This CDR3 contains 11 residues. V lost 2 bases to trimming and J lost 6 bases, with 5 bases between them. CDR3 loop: CASSENAEQYF. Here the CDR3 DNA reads TGTGCCAGCAGTGAAAATGCCGAGCAGTACTTC.

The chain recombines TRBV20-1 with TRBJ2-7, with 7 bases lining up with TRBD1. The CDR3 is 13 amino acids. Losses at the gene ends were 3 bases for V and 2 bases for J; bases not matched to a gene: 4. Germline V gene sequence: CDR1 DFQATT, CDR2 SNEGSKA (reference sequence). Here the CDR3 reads CSASADRAYEQYF. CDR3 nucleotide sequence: TGCAGTGCTAGTGCTGACAGGGCCTACGAGCAGTACTTC.